The 7 T cell receptor beta chains given below trace back to one sample, sequenced in a study of T cell changes during pregnancy in multiple sclerosis. Method: immunoSEQ multiplex PCR; TCRdb's copy keeps in-frame clones and lacks some. The table shows about 41,000 clones, with 89% occurring only once. Sequenced here: CD4+ T cells from peripheral blood mononuclear cells, sampled in the first trimester of pregnancy. Receptor source: a female donor with multiple sclerosis, enrolled in a pregnancy study.

This chain links TRBV9 with TRBJ2-5; 11 bases are shared with TRBD2. The germline V gene encodes CDR1 SGDLS and CDR2 YYNGEE. The CDR3 runs 15 residues. V was pared by 4 bases and J by 1 base, with 3 bases of the junction left unmatched. In nucleotides, the CDR3 is TGTGCCAGCAGCCCCGGGACTAGCGGCCAAGAGACCCAGTACTTC. The encoded protein is CASSPGTSGQETQYF.

The V call is TRBV19, the J call TRBJ2-1; no clear D gene. The CDR3 extends over 15 amino acids. The germline V gene has CDR1 LNHDA and CDR2 SQIVND (reference sequence). The V end was cut by 5 bases, the J end by 5 bases, with 16 bases between. CDR3 amino acids: CASSPAQSTHNEQFF. The DNA for the CDR3 is TGTGCCAGTAGTCCGGCACAATCGACACACAATGAGCAGTTCTTC.

The chain recombines TRBV28 with TRBJ2-3, with 7 nucleotides matching TRBD1. CDR3 length: 13 amino acids. The J segment lost 0 bases and the V segment lost 8 bases, leaving 2 bases of the junction unmatched. Germline V gene lookup returns CDR1 MDHEN and CDR2 SYDVKM. CDR3 coding DNA: TGTGCCAGCCGGGACAGTAGCACAGATACGCAGTATTTT. This codes for CASRDSSTDTQYF.

This clone has a handful of counts. The chain uses TRBV30 and TRBJ2-1; TRBD2 is a possible D gene (6 bases). The germline CDR1 and CDR2 sequences are GTSNPN and SVGIG (reference sequence). This CDR3 is 14 amino acids long. Between the trimmed V and J ends, which lost 3 bases and 2 bases, there was a span of 11 bases. CDR3 DNA: TGTGCCTGGAGGGGGGGAATTACCTACAATGAGCAGTTCTTC. Residues: CAWRGGITYNEQFF. Full variable domain (remainder filled in from reference TRBV30 and TRBJ2-1): SQTIHQWPATLVQPVGSPLSLECTVEGTSNPNLYWYRQAAGRGLQLLFYSVGIGQISSEVPQNLSASRPQDRQFILSSKKLLLSDSGFYLCAWRGGITYNEQFFGPGTRLTVL.

The V call is TRBV19, the J call TRBJ2-5; 9 bases are a match to TRBD1. J was trimmed by 5 bases and V by 4 bases; bases with no gene match: 8. Per germline, CDR1 LNHDA and CDR2 SQIVND (reference sequence). The CDR3 is made up of 15 amino acids. The CDR3 reads CASSRRDRASETQYF. In DNA form, the CDR3 reads TGTGCCAGTAGTAGAAGGGACAGGGCCAGCGAGACCCAGTACTTC.

The rearrangement links TRBV30 to TRBJ2-2, with TRBD1 matching 7 bases. CDR1 GTSNPN and CDR2 SVGIG come from the germline V gene (reference sequence). There are 14 residues in the CDR3. V lost 3 bases, J lost 3 bases, and 4 bases stayed unmatched. The CDR3 sequence is CAWRRQGDTGELFF. DNA for the CDR3: TGTGCCTGGAGGAGACAGGGTGACACCGGGGAGCTGTTTTTT.

V gene TRBV10-3 combines with J gene TRBJ1-1; 9 bases align to TRBD1. The junction had 5 bases not matched to a gene; V was cut back by 9 bases and J by 6 bases. The CDR3 has 12 amino acids. Germline CDR1 ENHRY, CDR2 SYGVKD. The CDR3 DNA reads TGTGCCATGAGGACAGGGGCGGCTGAAGCTTTCTTT. Its translation is CAMRTGAAEAFF.